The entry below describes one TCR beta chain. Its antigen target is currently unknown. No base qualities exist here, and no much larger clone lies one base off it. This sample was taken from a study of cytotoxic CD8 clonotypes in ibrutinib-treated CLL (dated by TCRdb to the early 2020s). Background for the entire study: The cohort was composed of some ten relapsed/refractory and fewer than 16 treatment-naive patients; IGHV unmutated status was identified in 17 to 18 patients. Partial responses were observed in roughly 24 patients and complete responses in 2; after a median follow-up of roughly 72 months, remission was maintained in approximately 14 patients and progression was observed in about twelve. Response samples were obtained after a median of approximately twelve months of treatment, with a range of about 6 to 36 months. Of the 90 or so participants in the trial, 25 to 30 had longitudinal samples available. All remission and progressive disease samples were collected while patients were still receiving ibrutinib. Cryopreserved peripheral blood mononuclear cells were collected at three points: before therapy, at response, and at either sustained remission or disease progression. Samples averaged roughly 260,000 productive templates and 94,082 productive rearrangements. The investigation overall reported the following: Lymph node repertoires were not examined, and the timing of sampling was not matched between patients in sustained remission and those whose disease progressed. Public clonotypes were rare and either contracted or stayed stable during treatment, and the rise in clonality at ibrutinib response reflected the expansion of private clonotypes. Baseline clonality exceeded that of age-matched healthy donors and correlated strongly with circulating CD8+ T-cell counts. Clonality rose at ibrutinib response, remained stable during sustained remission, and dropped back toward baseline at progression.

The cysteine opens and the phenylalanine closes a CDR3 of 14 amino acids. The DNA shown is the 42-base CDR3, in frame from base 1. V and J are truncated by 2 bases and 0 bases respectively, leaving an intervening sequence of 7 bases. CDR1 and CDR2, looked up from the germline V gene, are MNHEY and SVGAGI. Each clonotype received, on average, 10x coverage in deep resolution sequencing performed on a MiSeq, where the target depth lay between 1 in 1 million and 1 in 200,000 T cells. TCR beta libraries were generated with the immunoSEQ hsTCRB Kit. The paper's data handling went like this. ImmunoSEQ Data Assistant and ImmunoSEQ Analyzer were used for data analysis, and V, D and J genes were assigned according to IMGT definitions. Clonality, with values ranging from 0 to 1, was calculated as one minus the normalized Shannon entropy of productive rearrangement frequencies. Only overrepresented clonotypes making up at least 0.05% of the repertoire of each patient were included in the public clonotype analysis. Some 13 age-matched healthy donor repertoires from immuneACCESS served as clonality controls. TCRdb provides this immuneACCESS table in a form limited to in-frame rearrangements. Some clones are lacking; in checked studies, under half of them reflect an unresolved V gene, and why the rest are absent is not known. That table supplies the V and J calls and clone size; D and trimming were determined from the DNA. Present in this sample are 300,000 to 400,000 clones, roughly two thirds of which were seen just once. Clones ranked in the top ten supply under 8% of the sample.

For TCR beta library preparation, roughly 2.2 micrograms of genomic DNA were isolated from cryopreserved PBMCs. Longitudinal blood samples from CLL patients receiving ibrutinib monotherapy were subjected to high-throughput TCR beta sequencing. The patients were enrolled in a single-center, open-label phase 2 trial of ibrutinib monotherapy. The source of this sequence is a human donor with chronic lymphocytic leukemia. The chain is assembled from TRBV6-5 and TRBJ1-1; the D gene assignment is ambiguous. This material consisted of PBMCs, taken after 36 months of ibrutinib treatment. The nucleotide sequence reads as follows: TGTGCCAGCAGTTACAGCCCAATGAACACTGAAGCTTTCTTT. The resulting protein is CASSYSPMNTEAFF.